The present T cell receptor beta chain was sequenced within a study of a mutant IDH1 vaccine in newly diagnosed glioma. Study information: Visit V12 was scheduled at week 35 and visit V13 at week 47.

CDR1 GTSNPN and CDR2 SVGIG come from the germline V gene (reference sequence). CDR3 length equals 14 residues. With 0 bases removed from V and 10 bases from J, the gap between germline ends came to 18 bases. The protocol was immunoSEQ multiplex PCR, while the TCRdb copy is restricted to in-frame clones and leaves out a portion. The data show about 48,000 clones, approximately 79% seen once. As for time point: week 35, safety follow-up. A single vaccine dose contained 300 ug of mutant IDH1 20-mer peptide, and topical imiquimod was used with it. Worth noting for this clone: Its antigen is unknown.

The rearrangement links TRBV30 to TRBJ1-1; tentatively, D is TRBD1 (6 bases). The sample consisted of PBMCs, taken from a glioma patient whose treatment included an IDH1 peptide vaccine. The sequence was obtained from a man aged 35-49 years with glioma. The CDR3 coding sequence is TGTGCCTGGAGTGTACATGCAACGGGACATCCAGCTTTCTTT. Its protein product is CAWSVHATGHPAFF.